Below are 26 T cell receptor beta chains sequenced from a single sample in a study of beta chain features in type 1 diabetes. Their antigens are not known. Study-level results: All four CD4+ subsets of Type 1 diabetes patients contained TCRB CDR3s that were moderately but significantly shorter.

Of the isolated RNA, all was reverse transcribed, and so the sequenced material was expressed TCRB transcripts. TCRdb's table, derived via immunoSEQ multiplex PCR, lists solely in-frame clones and lacks some. The sample includes roughly 250,000 clones, 20% of them seen just once. Sequencing was performed on naive CD4+ T cells from blood. The receptors originated from a woman aged 40 to 50 with type 1 diabetes.

This clone was counted between two and nine times. In DNA, the CDR3 is TGTGCCACCAGCTCCAGACCCACAGCCACCTCCTACGAGCAGTACTTC. Its translation is CATSSRPTATSYEQYF. The chain is built from TRBV15 and TRBJ2-7; D uncertain. Trimming stripped 5 bases from V and 0 bases from J, with 17 bases between. The CDR3 covers 16 residues. The germline gives CDR1 LNHNV, CDR2 YYDKDF (reference sequence).

The genes are TRBV2 and TRBJ2-7; 7 nucleotides match TRBD1. Looked up from germline, CDR1 is SNHLY and CDR2 is FYNNEI. V was pared by 8 bases and J by 1 base, with 5 bases of the junction left unmatched. The length of the CDR3 is 13 residues. The CDR3 is CASSRDSSYEQYF. CDR3 in DNA: TGTGCCAGCTCCCGGGACAGTTCCTACGAGCAGTACTTC. Full variable domain (remainder filled in from reference TRBV2 and TRBJ2-7): EPEVTQTPSHQVTQMGQEVILRCVPISNHLYFYWYRQILGQKVEFLVSFYNNEISEKSEIFDDQFSVERPDGSNFTLKIRSTKLEDSAMYFCASSRDSSYEQYFGPGTRLTVT.

This clone was recorded a few times. This sequence joins TRBV7-3 and TRBJ1-1; 8 bases map to TRBD1. The CDR3 consists of 15 residues. From germline, CDR1 is SGHTA and CDR2 FQGTGA. The junction had 5 bases not matched to a gene; V was cut back by 1 base and J by 4 bases. CDR3: CASSLRGQGATEAFF. The CDR3 coding sequence is TGTGCCAGCAGCTTAAGAGGTCAGGGGGCCACTGAAGCTTTCTTT.

This clone came up a few times. The V call is TRBV5-1, the J call TRBJ1-2; D is uncertain. This CDR3 has 14 amino acids. The V end lost 0 bases, the J end lost 5 bases, and 11 bases lay between the germline ends. The germline V gene encodes CDR1 SGHRS and CDR2 YFSETQ. CDR3 in amino acids: CASSLERVQYGYTF. CDR3 in DNA: TGCGCCAGCAGCTTGGAACGGGTCCAGTATGGCTACACCTTC.

This clone was seen a few times. The V gene is TRBV11-3, the J gene TRBJ1-1; D uncertain. Trimming stripped 5 bases from V and 5 bases from J, with 9 bases between. CDR1 is SGHNT and CDR2 is YENEEA in the germline V gene. The CDR3 consists of 12 residues. The DNA for the CDR3 is TGTGCCAGCAGCCCAGGTGGAACTGAAGCTTTCTTT. It codes for CASSPGGTEAFF.

This clone has just a few counts. This chain connects TRBV7-9 to TRBJ2-1; 10 nucleotides agree with TRBD2. CDR1 is SEHNR, CDR2 FQNEAQ, per germline (reference sequence). The CDR3 contains 15 residues. The V and J ends lost 6 bases and 5 bases, in that order; junction bases with no gene match: 7. The CDR3 here is CASSQPGTSDNEQFF. For the CDR3, the DNA is TGTGCCAGCAGTCAACCCGGGACTAGCGACAATGAGCAGTTCTTC.

This clone was seen more than once but under ten times. The chain recombines TRBV4-3 with TRBJ2-7; 10 bases are shared with TRBD2. The germline V gene has CDR1 LGHNA and CDR2 YSLEER. Trimming took 1 base from V and 4 from J; bases not matched to a gene: 7. The CDR3 has 16 amino acids. CDR3 nucleotide sequence: TGCGCCAGCAGCCAAGTATCGGCTAGCGGGAGTTACGAGCAGTACTTC. Protein: CASSQVSASGSYEQYF.

This clone was detected a few times. V and J are TRBV9 and TRBJ2-5, with D possibly matching TRBD1 (5 bases). This CDR3 has 14 amino acids. V was shortened by 0 bases and J by 4 bases, with 10 bases between the two germline ends. CDR1 is SGDLS, CDR2 YYNGEE, per germline. CDR3: CASSVGQLRETQYF. CDR3 coding DNA: TGTGCCAGCAGCGTAGGACAGCTAAGAGAGACCCAGTACTTC.

This clone was observed a handful of times. V gene TRBV20-1 combines with J gene TRBJ2-3, with 9 bases matching TRBD1. Trimming took 6 bases from V and 13 from J; bases not matched to a gene: 5. Germline CDR1 and CDR2: DFQATT and SNEGSKA (reference sequence). CDR3 length: 10 amino acids. In nucleotides, the CDR3 is TGCAGTGCCGGGACAGGGAGGAAGTATTTT. This sequence encodes CSAGTGRKYF.

The rearrangement links TRBV28 to TRBJ1-2, with D perhaps matching TRBD1 (6 bases). CDR1 MDHEN and CDR2 SYDVKM come from the germline V gene. The CDR3 covers 14 residues. The V and J ends lost 4 bases and 4 bases respectively, with 13 bases between them. In DNA form, the CDR3 reads TGTGCCAGCAGTTCCTCACAGGGCCCCTATGGCTACACCTTC. As protein: CASSSSQGPYGYTF.

As concerns this clone: Germline is not matched at one junction end, which may reflect a read error. The chain employs TRBV6-1 and TRBJ1-6; TRBD1 aligns across 9 bases. CDR1 and CDR2 from the germline V gene are MNHNS and SASEGT. The CDR3 runs to 17 residues. The CDR3 sequence is CAISVGQGLRYNSPLHF. The CDR3 DNA is TGTGCCATCAGTGTGGGACAGGGCTTACGCTATAATTCACCCCTCCACTTT.

The V gene is TRBV5-1, the J gene TRBJ2-1, with D perhaps TRBD1 (5 bases). Per germline, CDR1 SGHRS and CDR2 YFSETQ. Trimming took off 0 bases at V and 10 bases at J, with 5 bases between the two ends. This CDR3 region has 11 residues. CDR3 sequence: CASSLEGEQFF. The CDR3, as DNA: TGCGCCAGCAGCTTGGAGGGGGAGCAGTTCTTC.

This chain joins TRBV4-1 and TRBJ1-2; unclear D gene. CDR1 is MGHRA and CDR2 is YSYEKL in the germline V gene. V lost 1 base and J lost 0, with 15 bases in between. The CDR3 covers 17 residues. This chain's CDR3 is CASSQAPGSQANYGYTF. For the CDR3, the DNA is TGCGCCAGCAGCCAAGCGCCGGGGAGTCAAGCTAACTATGGCTACACCTTC.

The CDR3 DNA reads as TGTGCCAGCAGTTTGATTAGGGGGAATGAAAAACTGTTTTTT. This translates into CASSLIRGNEKLFF. The chain employs TRBV27 and TRBJ1-4; perhaps TRBD1 as D (6 bases). This CDR3 spans 14 amino acids. V gave up 3 bases and J gave up 5 bases, with 10 bases separating them. Germline values: CDR1 MNHEY, CDR2 SMNVEV (reference sequence).

This chain links TRBV5-1 with TRBJ2-1, with 7 nucleotides matching TRBD1. The V gene's germline CDR1 is SGHRS and CDR2 YFSETQ. J lost 0 bases, V lost 6 bases, and 6 bases had no gene match. The CDR3 length is 15 residues. The chain's CDR3 is CASTQAGGSYNEQFF. The CDR3 region has the DNA TGCGCCAGCACCCAAGCAGGGGGCTCCTACAATGAGCAGTTCTTC.

This clone appeared a few times. The chain joins TRBV9 to TRBJ2-5, with 7 positions matching TRBD2. With V trimmed by 0 bases and J by 4 bases, 3 bases remained unmatched. The CDR3 is made up of 14 amino acids. In germline, CDR1 is SGDLS, CDR2 YYNGEE. The CDR3 protein is CASSVDPSGETQYF. Here the CDR3 DNA reads TGTGCCAGCAGCGTAGATCCTAGCGGAGAGACCCAGTACTTC. Drawing the rest from reference TRBV9 and TRBJ2-5, the complete variable domain is DSGVTQTPKHLITATGQRVTLRCSPRSGDLSVYWYQQSLDQGLQFLIQYYNGEERAKGNILERFSAQQFPDLHSELNLSSLELGDSALYFCASSVDPSGETQYFGPGTRLLVL.

This clone turned up a few times. The CDR3, as DNA: TGTGCCAGCAGCTTGGGTTTTCCTATGAACACTGAAGCTTTCTTT. This translates into CASSLGFPMNTEAFF. This chain uses TRBV5-4 with TRBJ1-1; D remains ambiguous. Trimming removed 0 bases from V and 0 bases from J, with 9 bases in between. The CDR3 sequence is 15 residues long. The V gene's germline CDR1 is SGHNT and CDR2 YYREEE (reference sequence).

This clone was found a few times. The CDR3 nucleotides read TGTGCCAGCAGGTCCGACAGGGACAATGAGCAGTTCTTC. Its translation is CASRSDRDNEQFF. The chain employs TRBV7-9 and TRBJ2-1, with TRBD1 identical over 7 bases. The V and J ends lost 6 bases and 5 bases, in that order; junction bases with no gene match: 4. Germline CDR1 and CDR2: SEHNR and FQNEAQ (reference sequence). The CDR3 covers 13 residues.

In regard to this clone: Distinct nucleotide sequences in the sample also encode this CDR3. The chain joins TRBV9 to TRBJ2-5; D perhaps matches TRBD2 (5 bases). The length of the CDR3 is 13 residues. V was shortened by 0 bases and J by 3 bases, with 6 bases between the two germline ends. Germline assignment: CDR1 SGDLS and CDR2 YYNGEE. The CDR3 coding sequence is TGTGCCAGCAGCGTAGGGCGGGAAGAGACCCAGTACTTC. Its protein is CASSVGREETQYF.

In its sample, this clone was seen a few times. In the same sample, other DNA sequences code for this CDR3. The rearrangement joins TRBV5-1 to TRBJ1-1; tentatively, D is TRBD1 (6 bases). The germline CDR1 and CDR2 sequences are SGHRS and YFSETQ. With 4 bases removed from V and 0 bases from J, the gap between germline ends came to 10 bases. The CDR3 runs to 14 residues. In DNA form, the CDR3 reads TGCGCCAGCAGCGCGACAGGAATGAACACTGAAGCTTTCTTT. It is translated as CASSATGMNTEAFF.

The CDR3 loop is CASSILTINEQFF. The DNA of the CDR3 is TGTGCCAGTAGTATCTTGACTATCAATGAGCAGTTCTTC. The genes are TRBV19 and TRBJ2-1; a possible D gene is TRBD2 (5 bases). The CDR3 covers 13 residues. V was pared by 3 bases and J by 6 bases, with 9 bases between. Germline V gene data show CDR1 as LNHDA and CDR2 as SQIVND (reference sequence).

A few counts support this clone. The chain joins TRBV7-2 to TRBJ2-3, with TRBD2 as a possible D gene (5 bases). The CDR3 is made up of 14 amino acids. V shed 6 bases and J shed 1 base, with 11 bases lying between them. Germline lookup yields CDR1 SGHTA and CDR2 FQGNSA. Written as DNA, the CDR3 is TGTGCCAGCAGTCGGACGGAGGGCACAGATACGCAGTATTTT. Protein sequence: CASSRTEGTDTQYF.

The V gene is TRBV29-1, the J gene TRBJ2-1, with TRBD1 matching over 8 bases. This CDR3 region has 13 residues. The V and J ends lost 6 bases and 2 bases, in that order; junction bases with no gene match: 3. Germline V lookup: CDR1 SQVTM, CDR2 ANQGSEA. CDR3 nucleotide sequence: TGCAGCGTCCGACAGGGGACCTACAATGAGCAGTTCTTC. Amino acid sequence: CSVRQGTYNEQFF.

The chain combines TRBV19 with TRBJ2-1; perhaps TRBD1 as D (6 bases). This CDR3 is built from 12 residues. Germline V gene data show CDR1 as LNHDA and CDR2 as SQIVND (reference sequence). V shed 5 bases and J shed 7 bases, with 9 bases lying between them. This chain's CDR3 is CASSLQGNEQFF. The CDR3, as DNA: TGTGCCAGTAGTTTACAGGGAAATGAGCAGTTCTTC. The variable domain in full, with the rest retrieved from reference TRBV19 and TRBJ2-1, is DGGITQSPKYLFRKEGQNVTLSCEQNLNHDAMYWYRQDPGQGLRLIYYSQIVNDFQKGDIAEGYSVSREKKESFPLTVTSAQKNPTAFYLCASSLQGNEQFFGPGTRLTVL.

This sequence joins TRBV18 and TRBJ2-1; TRBD2 is a possible D gene (6 bases). Germline V gene lookup returns CDR1 KGHSH and CDR2 LQKENI. This CDR3 has 18 amino acids. V gave up 6 bases and J gave up 7 bases, with 28 bases separating them. CDR3 DNA sequence: TGTGCCAGCTCCACCAAAGGAATCGGAGGGCCCCGACTTAATGAGCAGTTCTTC. The encoded protein is CASSTKGIGGPRLNEQFF.

The chain has TRBV6-5 and TRBJ2-7; D gene uncertain. Trimming took off 4 bases at V and 3 bases at J, with 4 bases between the two ends. CDR1 is MNHEY and CDR2 is SVGAGI in the germline V gene. The CDR3 runs 11 residues. Here the CDR3 DNA reads TGTGCCAGCAGTTCTAACTACGAGCAGTACTTC. As protein: CASSSNYEQYF.